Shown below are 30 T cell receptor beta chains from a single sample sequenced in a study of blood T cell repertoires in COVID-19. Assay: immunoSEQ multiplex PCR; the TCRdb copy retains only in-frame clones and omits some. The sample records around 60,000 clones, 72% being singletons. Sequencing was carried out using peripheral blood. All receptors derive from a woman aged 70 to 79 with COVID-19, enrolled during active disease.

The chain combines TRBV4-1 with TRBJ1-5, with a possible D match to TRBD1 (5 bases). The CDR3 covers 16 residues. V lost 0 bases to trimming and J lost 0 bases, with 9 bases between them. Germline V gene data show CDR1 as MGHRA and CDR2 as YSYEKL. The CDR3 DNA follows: TGCGCCAGCAGCCAAGAACCAGGGAATAGCAATCAGCCCCAGCATTTT. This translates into CASSQEPGNSNQPQHF.

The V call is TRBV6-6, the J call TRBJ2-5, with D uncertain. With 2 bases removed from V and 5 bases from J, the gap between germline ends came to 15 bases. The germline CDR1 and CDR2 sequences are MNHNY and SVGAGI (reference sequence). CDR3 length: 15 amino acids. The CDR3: CASSYGDAAGETQYF. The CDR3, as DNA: TGTGCCAGCAGTTACGGTGATGCGGCCGGGGAGACCCAGTACTTC.

The CDR3: CASSWATAGSPLHF. CDR3 DNA: TGTGCCAGCAGTTGGGCCACCGCGGGTTCACCCCTCCACTTT. This chain uses TRBV5-6 with TRBJ1-6, with D unresolved. Deletions cut 5 bases from V and 9 bases from J, with 15 bases between. CDR1 SGHDT and CDR2 YYEEEE come from the germline V gene. This CDR3 region has 14 residues.

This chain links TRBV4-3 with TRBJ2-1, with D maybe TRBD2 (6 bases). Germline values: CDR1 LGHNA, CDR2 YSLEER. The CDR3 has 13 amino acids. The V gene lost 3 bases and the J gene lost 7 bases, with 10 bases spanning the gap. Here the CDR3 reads CASSQGLVNEQFF. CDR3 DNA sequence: TGCGCCAGCAGCCAGGGACTGGTTAATGAGCAGTTCTTC.

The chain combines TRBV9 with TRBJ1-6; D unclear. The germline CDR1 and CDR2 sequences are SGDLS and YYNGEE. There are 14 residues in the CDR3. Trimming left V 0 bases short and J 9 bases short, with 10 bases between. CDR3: CASSVVAARSPLHF. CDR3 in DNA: TGTGCCAGCAGCGTAGTGGCGGCCCGTTCACCCCTCCACTTT.

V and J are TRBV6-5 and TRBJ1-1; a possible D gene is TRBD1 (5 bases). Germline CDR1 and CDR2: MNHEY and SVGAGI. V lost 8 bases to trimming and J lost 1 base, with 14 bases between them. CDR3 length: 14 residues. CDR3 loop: CASLPRGGNTEAFF. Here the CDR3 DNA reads TGTGCCAGCCTACCCCGGGGGGGGAACACTGAAGCTTTCTTT.

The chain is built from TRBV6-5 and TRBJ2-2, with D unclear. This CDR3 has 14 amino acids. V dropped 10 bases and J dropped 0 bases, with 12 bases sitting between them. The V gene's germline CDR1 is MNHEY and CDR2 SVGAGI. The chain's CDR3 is CATLARANTGELFF. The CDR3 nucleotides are TGTGCCACCTTGGCACGGGCGAACACCGGGGAGCTGTTTTTT.

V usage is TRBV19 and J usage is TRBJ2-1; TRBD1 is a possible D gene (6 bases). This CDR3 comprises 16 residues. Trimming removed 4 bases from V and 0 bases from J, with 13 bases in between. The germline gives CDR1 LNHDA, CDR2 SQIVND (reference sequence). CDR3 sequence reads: CASSKLRGSSYNEQFF. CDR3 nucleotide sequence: TGTGCCAGTAGTAAACTCAGGGGAAGCTCCTACAATGAGCAGTTCTTC.

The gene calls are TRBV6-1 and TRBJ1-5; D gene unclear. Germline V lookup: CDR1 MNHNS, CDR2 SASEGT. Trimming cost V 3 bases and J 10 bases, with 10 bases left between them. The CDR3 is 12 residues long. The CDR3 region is CASSDPTIPQHF. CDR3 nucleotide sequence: TGTGCCAGCAGTGACCCCACAATACCCCAGCATTTT.

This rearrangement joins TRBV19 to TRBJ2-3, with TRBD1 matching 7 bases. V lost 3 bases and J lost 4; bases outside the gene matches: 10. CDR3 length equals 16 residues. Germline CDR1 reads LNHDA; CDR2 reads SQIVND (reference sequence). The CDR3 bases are TGTGCCAGTAGTATTCTAGGGACAGTGCCCGCAGATACGCAGTATTTT. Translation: CASSILGTVPADTQYF.

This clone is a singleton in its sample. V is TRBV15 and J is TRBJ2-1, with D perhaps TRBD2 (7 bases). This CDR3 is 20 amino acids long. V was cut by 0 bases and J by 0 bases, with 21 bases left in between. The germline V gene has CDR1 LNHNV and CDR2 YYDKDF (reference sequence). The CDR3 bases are TGTGCCACCAGCAGAGATCTAAGATCGGGGGGCCCGAGCTCCTACAATGAGCAGTTCTTC. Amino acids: CATSRDLRSGGPSSYNEQFF.

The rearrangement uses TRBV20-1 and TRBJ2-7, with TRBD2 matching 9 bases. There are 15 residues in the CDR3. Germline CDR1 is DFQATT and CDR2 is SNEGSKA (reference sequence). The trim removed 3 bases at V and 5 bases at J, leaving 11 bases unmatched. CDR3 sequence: CSASRLGGGAHEQYF. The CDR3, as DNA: TGCAGTGCTAGTAGGTTGGGCGGGGGGGCCCACGAGCAGTACTTC.

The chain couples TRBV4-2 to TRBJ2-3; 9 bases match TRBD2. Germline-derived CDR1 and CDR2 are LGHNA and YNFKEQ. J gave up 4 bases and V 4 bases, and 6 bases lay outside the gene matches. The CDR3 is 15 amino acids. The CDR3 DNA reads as TGTGCCAGCAGCCCGGACTTAGCGGGGGCAGATACGCAGTATTTT. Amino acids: CASSPDLAGADTQYF.

CDR3 sequence reads: CASSWTGANYGYTF. CDR3 DNA sequence: TGTGCCAGCAGTTGGACAGGAGCTAACTATGGCTACACCTTC. This rearrangement joins TRBV6-6 to TRBJ1-2; 7 positions agree with TRBD1. CDR1 is MNHNY, CDR2 SVGAGI, per germline (reference sequence). The CDR3 has 14 residues. V trimming: 4 bases; J trimming: 0 bases; junction bases outside the gene matches: 2.

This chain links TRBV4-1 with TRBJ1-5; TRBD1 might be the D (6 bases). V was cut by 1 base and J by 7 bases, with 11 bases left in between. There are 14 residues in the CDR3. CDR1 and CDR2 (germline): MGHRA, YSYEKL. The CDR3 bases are TGCGCCAGCAGCCAAGGGCGGGGGGCACAGCCCCAGCATTTT. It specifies CASSQGRGAQPQHF.

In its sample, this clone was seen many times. As DNA, the CDR3 is TGTGCCAGCTCACCGGCGGCAGGGGGCCTATCAATCCAAGAGACCCAGTACTTC. It translates to CASSPAAGGLSIQETQYF. The chain joins TRBV18 to TRBJ2-5, with 8 nucleotides matching TRBD1. The CDR3 is made up of 18 amino acids. Per the germline V gene, CDR1 is KGHSH and CDR2 is LQKENI. Trimming cost V 3 bases and J 1 base; bases outside gene matches: 13.

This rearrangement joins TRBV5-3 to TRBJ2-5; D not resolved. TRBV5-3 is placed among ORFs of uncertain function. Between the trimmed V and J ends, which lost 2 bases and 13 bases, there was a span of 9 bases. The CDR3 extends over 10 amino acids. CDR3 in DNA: TGTGCCAGAAGCTTTGCGGTGGGGTACTTC. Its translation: CARSFAVGYF.

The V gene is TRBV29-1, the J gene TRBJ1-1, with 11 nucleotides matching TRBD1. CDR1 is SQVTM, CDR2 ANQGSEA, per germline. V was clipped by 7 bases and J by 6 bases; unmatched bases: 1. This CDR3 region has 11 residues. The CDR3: CSGGQGAEAFF. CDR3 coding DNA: TGCAGCGGGGGACAGGGGGCTGAAGCTTTCTTT. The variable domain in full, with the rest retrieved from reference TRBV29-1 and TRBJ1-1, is SAVISQKPSRDICQRGTSLTIQCQVDSQVTMMFWYRQQPGQSLTLIATANQGSEATYESGFVIDKFPISRPNLTFSTLTVSNMSPEDSSIYLCSGGQGAEAFFGQGTRLTVV.

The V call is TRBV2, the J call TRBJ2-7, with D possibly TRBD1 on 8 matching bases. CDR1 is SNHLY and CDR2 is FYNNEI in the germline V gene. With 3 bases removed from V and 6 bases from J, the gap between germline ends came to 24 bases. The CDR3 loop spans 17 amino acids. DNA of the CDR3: TGTGCCAGCAGTGACTCCAGGACAGGGAGGGGACGAGTCGAGCAGTACTTC. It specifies CASSDSRTGRGRVEQYF.

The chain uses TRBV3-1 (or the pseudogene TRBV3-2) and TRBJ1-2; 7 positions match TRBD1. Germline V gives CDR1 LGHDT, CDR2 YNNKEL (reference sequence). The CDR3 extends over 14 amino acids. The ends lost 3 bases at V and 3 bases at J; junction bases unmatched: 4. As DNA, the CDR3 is TGTGCCAGCAGCCAGACCGGGACAGACTATGGCTACACCTTC. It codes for CASSQTGTDYGYTF.

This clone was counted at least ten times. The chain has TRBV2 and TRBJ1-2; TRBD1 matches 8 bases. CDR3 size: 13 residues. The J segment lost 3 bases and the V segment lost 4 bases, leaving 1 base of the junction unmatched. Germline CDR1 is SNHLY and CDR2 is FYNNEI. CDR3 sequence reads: CASSATGDYGYTF. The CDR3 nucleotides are TGTGCCAGCAGTGCGACAGGGGACTATGGCTACACCTTC.

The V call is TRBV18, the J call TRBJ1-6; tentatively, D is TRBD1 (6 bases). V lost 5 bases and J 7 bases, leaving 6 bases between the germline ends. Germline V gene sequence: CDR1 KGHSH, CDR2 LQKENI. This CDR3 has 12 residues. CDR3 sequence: CASSTGNSPLHF. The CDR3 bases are TGTGCCAGCTCAACAGGGAATTCACCCCTCCACTTT.

The CDR3 DNA is TGTGCCAGCAGCCGGGGACAGGGACCAAACACCGGGGAGCTGTTTTTT. It specifies CASSRGQGPNTGELFF. The V gene is TRBV5-4, the J gene TRBJ2-2; 9 bases map to TRBD1. V dropped 4 bases and J dropped 2; count of bases not matched to a gene: 6. The CDR3 sequence is 16 residues long. Germline V gene lookup returns CDR1 SGHNT and CDR2 YYREEE (reference sequence).

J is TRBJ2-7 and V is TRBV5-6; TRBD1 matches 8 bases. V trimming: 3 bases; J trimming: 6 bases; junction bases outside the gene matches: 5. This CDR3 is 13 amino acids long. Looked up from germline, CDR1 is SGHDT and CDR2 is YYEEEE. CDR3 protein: CASSSGQGGEQYV. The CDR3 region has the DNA TGTGCCAGCAGCTCTGGACAGGGAGGCGAGCAGTACGTC.

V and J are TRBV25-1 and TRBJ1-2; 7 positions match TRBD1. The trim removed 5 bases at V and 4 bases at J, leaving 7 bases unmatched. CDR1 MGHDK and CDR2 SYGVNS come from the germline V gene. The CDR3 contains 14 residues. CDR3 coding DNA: TGTGCCAGCAGTCCCCAGGGGGAAGGCTATGGCTACACCTTC. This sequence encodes CASSPQGEGYGYTF.

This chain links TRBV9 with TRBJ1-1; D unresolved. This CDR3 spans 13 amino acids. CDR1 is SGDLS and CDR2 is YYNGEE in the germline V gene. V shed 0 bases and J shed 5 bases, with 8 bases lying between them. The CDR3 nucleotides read TGTGCCAGCAGCGTAGACAGTTGGACTGAAGCTTTCTTT. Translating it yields CASSVDSWTEAFF.

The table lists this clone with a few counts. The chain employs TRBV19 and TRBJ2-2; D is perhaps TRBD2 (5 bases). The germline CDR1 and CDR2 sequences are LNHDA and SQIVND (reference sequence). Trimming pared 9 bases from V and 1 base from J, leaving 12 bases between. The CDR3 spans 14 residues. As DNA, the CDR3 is TGTGCCAGCTTAAGCGGCCGGAACACCGGGGAGCTGTTTTTT. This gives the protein CASLSGRNTGELFF.

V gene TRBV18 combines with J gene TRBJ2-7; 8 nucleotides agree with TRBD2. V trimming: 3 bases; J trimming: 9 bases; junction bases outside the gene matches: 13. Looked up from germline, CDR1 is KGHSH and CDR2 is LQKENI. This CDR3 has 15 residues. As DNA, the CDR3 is TGTGCCAGCTCACCTTGGGCGGGGGGTGCAGTCCCGCAGTACTTC. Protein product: CASSPWAGGAVPQYF. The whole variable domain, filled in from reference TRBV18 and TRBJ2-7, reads NAGVMQNPRHLVRRRGQEARLRCSPMKGHSHVYWYRQLPEEGLKFMVYLQKENIIDESGMPKERFSAEFPKEGPSILRIQQVVRGDSAAYFCASSPWAGGAVPQYFGPGTRLTVT.

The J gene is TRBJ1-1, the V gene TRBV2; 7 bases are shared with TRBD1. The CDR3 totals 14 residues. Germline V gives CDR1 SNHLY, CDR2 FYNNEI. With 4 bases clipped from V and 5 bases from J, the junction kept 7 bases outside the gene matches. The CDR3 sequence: CASSGQGGKTEAFF. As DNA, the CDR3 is TGTGCCAGCAGTGGGCAGGGGGGTAAAACTGAAGCTTTCTTT.

CDR3 sequence reads: CASSYQGISYEQYF. The CDR3 nucleotides read TGTGCCAGCAGTTACCAGGGTATTTCCTACGAGCAGTACTTC. The genes are TRBV6-2 or TRBV6-3 and TRBJ2-7; D perhaps matches TRBD1 (5 bases). V dropped 2 bases and J dropped 1 base, with 9 bases sitting between them. This CDR3 is built from 14 residues. Germline assignment: CDR1 MNHEY and CDR2 SVGEGT.